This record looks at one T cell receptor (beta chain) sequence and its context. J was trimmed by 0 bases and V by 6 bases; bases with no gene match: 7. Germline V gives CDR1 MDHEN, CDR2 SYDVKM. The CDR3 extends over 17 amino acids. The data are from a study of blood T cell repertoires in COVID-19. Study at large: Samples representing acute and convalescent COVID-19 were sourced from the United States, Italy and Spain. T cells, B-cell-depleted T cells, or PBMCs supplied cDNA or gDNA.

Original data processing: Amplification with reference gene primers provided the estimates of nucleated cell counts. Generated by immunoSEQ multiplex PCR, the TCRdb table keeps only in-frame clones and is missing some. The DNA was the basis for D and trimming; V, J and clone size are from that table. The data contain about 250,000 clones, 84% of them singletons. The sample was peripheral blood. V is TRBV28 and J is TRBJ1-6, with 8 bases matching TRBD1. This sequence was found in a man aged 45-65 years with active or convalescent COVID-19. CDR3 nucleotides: TGTGCCAGCAGCCTAACCGGGACAGGCTCCTATAATTCACCCCTCCACTTT. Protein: CASSLTGTGSYNSPLHF. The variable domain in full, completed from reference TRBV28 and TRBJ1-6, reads DVKVTQSSRYLVKRTGEKVFLECVQDMDHENMFWYRQDPGLGLRLIYFSYDVKMKEKGDIPEGYSVSREKKERFSLILESASTNQTSMYLCASSLTGTGSYNSPLHFGNGTRLTVT.